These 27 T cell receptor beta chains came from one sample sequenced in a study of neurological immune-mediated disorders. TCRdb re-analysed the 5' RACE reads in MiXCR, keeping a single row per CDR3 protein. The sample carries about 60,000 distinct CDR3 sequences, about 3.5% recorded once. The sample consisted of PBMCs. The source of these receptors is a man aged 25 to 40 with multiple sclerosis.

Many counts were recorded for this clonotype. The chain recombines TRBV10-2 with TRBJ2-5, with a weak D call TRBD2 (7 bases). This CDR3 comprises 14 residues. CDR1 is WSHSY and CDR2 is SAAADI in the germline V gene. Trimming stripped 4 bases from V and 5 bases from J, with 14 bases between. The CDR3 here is CASSGPGGQETQYF. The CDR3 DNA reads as TGCGCCAGCAGTGGGCCCGGGGGGCAGGAGACCCAGTACTTC.

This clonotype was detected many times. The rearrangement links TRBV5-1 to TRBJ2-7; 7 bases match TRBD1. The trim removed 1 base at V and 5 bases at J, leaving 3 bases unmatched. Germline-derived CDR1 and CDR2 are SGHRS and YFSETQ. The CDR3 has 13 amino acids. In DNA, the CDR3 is TGCGCCAGCAGCTTGACAGGGGTCGACGAGCAGTACTTC. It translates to CASSLTGVDEQYF.

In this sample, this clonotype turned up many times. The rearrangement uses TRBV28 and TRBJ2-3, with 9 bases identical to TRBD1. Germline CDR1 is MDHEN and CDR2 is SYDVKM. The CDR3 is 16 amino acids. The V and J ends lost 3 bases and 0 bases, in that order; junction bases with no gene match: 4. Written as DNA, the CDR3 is TGTGCCAGCAGTTTCGGGACAGGGAGTAGCACAGATACGCAGTATTTT. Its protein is CASSFGTGSSTDTQYF.

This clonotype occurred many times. Written as DNA, the CDR3 is TGCAGTGCACGCGGACTGTCGAACACTGAAGCTTTCTTT. Amino acid sequence: CSARGLSNTEAFF. The chain employs TRBV20-1 and TRBJ1-1; D unclear. The V end lost 6 bases, the J end lost 1 base, and 12 bases lay between the germline ends. The CDR3 consists of 13 residues. Germline V gene data show CDR1 as DFQATT and CDR2 as SNEGSKA (reference sequence).

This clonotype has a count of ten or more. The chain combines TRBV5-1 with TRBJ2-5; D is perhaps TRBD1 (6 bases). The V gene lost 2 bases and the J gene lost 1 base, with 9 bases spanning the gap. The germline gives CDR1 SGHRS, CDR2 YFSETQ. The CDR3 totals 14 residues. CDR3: CASSLTGPQETQYF. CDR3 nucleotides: TGCGCCAGCAGCTTAACAGGGCCCCAAGAGACCCAGTACTTC.

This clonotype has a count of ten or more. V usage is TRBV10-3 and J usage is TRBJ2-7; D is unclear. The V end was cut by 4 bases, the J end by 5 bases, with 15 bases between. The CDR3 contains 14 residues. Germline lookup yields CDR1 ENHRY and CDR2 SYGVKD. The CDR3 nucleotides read TGTGCCATCAGTGTGAGAGACCCTGTGAACGAGCAGTACTTC. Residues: CAISVRDPVNEQYF.

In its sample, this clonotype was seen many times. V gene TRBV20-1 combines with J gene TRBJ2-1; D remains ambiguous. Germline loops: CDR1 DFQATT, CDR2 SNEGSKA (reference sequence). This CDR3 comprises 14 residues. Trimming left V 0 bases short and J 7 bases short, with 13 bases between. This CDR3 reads CSARDEQHLNEQFF. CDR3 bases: TGCAGTGCTAGAGATGAACAGCACCTGAATGAGCAGTTCTTC.

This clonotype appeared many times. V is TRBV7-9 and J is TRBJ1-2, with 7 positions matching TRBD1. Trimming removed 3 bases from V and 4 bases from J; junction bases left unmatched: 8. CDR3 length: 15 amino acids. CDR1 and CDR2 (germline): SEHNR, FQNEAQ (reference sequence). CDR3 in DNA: TGTGCCAGCAGCTTCAACTGGGACAGCCTCTATGGCTACACCTTC. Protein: CASSFNWDSLYGYTF.

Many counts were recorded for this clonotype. Here the CDR3 DNA reads TGTGCCAGCAGCTATAGTTACGAGCAGTACTTC. Amino acid sequence: CASSYSYEQYF. The chain carries TRBV11-2 and TRBJ2-7; D is unresolved. This CDR3 has 11 residues. The ends were cut back, 4 bases at V and 4 bases at J, with 5 bases in the middle. Germline-derived CDR1 and CDR2 are SGHAT and FQNNGV.

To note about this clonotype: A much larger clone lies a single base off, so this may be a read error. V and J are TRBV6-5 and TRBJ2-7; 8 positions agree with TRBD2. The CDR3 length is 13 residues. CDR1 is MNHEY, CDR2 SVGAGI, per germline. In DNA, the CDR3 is TGTGTCAGCCGAAGCGGGGGTTCCTACGAGCAGTACTTC. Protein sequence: CVSRSGGSYEQYF.

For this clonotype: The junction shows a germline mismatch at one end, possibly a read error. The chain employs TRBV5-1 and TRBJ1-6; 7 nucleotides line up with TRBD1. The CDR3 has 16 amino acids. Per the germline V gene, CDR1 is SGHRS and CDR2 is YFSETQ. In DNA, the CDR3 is TGCGCCAGCAGCACTATCCCCGGGACAGCTAATTCACCCCTCAACTTT. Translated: CASSTIPGTANSPLNF. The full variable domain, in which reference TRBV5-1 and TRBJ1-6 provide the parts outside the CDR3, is KAGVTQTPRYLIKTRGQQVTLSCSPISGHRSVSWYQQTPGQGLQFLFEYFSETQRNKGNFPGRFSGRQFSNSRSEMNVSTLELGDSALYLCASSTIPGTANSPLNFGNGTRLTVT.

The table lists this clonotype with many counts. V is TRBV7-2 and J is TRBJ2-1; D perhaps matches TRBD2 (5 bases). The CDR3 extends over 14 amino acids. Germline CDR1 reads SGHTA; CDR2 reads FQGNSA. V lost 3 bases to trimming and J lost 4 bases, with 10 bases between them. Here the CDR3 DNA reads TGTGCCAGCAGCTTTGGCGGGCGGTACAATGAGCAGTTCTTC. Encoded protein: CASSFGGRYNEQFF.

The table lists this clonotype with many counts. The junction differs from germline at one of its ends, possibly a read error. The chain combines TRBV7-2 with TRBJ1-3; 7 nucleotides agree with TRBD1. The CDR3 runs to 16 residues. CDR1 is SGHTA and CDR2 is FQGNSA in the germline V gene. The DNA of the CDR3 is TGTGCCAGCAGCCCACGACAGGGAGACTCTGGAAGCACCATATATTTT. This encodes CASSPRQGDSGSTIYF.

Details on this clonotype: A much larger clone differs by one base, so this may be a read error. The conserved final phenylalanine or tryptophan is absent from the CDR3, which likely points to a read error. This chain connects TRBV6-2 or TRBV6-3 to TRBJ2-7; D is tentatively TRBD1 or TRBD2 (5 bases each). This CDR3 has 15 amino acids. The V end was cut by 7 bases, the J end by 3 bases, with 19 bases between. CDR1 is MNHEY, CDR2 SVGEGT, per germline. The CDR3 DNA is TGTGCCAGCAATTATGGGGACGGAGTTGTCTACGAGCAGTACATC. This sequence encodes CASNYGDGVVYEQYI.

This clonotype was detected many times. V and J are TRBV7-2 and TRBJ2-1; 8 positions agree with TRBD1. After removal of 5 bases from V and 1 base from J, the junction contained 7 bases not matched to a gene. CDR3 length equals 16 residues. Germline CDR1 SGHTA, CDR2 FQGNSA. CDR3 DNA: TGTGCCAGCAGCCCCTTGGGACAGGTTTCCTACAATGAGCAGTTCTTC. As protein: CASSPLGQVSYNEQFF.

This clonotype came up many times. CDR3 bases: TGCGCCAGCAGCCCCCTAGGACAGTACACCGGGGAGCTGTTTTTT. Protein product: CASSPLGQYTGELFF. V and J are TRBV5-1 and TRBJ2-2, with D tentatively TRBD1 (6 bases). V lost 4 bases and J lost 3, with 13 bases in between. The CDR3 contains 15 residues. Germline lookup yields CDR1 SGHRS and CDR2 YFSETQ.

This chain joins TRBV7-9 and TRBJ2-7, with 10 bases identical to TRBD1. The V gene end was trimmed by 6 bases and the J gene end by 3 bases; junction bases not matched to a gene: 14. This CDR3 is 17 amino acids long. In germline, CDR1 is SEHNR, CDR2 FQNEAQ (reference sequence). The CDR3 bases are TGTGCCAGCAGTCGTACCGGGACAGGGGAACTGGACTACGAGCAGTACTTC. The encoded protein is CASSRTGTGELDYEQYF.

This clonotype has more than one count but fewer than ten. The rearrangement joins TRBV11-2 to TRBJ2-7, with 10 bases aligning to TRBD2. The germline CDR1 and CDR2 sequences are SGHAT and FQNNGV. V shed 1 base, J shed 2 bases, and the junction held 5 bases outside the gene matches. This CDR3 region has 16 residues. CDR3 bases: TGTGCCAGCAGCTTAGTGCCCAGCGGGAGGGCCTACGAGCAGTACTTC. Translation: CASSLVPSGRAYEQYF.

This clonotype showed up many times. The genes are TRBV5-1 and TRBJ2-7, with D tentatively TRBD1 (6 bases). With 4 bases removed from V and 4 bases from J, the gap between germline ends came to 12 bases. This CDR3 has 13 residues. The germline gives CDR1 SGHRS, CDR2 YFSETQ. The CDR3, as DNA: TGCGCCAGCAGCATGACAGGCGAGTACGAGCAGTACTTC. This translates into CASSMTGEYEQYF.

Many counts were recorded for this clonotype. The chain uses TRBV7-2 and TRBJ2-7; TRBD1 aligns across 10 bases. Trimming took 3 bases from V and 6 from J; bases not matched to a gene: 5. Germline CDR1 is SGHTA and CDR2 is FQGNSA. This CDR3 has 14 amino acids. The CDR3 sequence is CASSLTGGPPEQYF. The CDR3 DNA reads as TGTGCCAGCAGCTTGACAGGGGGCCCCCCCGAGCAGTACTTC. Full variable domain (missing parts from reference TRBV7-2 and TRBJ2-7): GAGVSQSPSNKVTEKGKDVELRCDPISGHTALYWYRQSLGQGLEFLIYFQGNSAPDKSGLPSDRFSAERTGGSVSTLTIQRTQQEDSAVYLCASSLTGGPPEQYFGPGTRLTVT.

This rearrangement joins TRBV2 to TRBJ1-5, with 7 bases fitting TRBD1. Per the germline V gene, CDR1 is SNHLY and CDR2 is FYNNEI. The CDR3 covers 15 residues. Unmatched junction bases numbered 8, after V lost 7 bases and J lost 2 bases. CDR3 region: CASIADRAGNQPQHF. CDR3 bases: TGTGCCAGCATAGCCGACAGGGCTGGCAATCAGCCCCAGCATTTT.

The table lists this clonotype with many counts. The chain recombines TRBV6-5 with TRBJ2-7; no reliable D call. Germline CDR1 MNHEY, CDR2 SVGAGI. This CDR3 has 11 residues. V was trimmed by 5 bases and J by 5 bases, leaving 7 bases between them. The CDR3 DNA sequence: TGTGCCAGCAGTCTCCGCGACGAGCAGTACTTC. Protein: CASSLRDEQYF.

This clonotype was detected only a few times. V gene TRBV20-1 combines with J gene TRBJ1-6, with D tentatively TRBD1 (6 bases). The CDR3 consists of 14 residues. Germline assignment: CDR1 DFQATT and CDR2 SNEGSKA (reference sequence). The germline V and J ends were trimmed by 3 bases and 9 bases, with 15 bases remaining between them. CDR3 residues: CSARVGTILSPLHF. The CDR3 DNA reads TGCAGTGCTAGGGTCGGGACAATCCTTTCACCCCTCCACTTT.

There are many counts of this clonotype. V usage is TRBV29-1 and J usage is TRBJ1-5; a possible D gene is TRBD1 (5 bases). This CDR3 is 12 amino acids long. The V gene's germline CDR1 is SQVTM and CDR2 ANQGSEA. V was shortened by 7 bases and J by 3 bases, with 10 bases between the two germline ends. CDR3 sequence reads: CSAGDYNQPQHF. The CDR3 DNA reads TGCAGCGCGGGGGACTACAATCAGCCCCAGCATTTT.

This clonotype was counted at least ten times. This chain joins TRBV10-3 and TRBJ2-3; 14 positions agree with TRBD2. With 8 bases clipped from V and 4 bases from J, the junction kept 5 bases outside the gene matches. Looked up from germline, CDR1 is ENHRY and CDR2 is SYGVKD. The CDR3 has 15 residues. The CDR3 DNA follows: TGTGCCATCGGGACTAGCGGGAGTCCCGCAGATACGCAGTATTTT. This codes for CAIGTSGSPADTQYF.

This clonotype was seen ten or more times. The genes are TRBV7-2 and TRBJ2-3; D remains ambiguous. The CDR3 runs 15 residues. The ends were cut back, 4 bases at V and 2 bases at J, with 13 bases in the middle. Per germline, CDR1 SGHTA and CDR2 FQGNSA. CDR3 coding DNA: TGTGCCAGCAGCTCCAGCGCTTATCACACAGATACGCAGTATTTT. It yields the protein CASSSSAYHTDTQYF.

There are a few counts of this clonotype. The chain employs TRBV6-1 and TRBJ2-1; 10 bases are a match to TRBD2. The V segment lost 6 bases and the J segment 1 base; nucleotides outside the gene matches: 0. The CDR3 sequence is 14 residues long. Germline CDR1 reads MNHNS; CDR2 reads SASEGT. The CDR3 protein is CASRLAGSYNEQFF. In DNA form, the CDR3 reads TGTGCCAGCAGACTAGCGGGATCCTACAATGAGCAGTTCTTC.